The clone carrying this T cell receptor beta chain was seen ten or more times. These data come from a study of T cells of healthy individuals. Trimming cost V 8 bases and J 5 bases; bases outside gene matches: 7. Germline V gives CDR1 DFQATT, CDR2 SNEGSKA (reference sequence). This CDR3 has 13 residues. Each CDR3 protein is one row after TCRdb ran MiXCR on the 5' RACE reads. The profile shows about 41,000 distinct CDR3 sequences, approximately 4.9% of them singletons. This chain links TRBV20-1 with TRBJ1-4, with 8 bases identical to TRBD1. This sequence originates from a human donor in good health. This chain's CDR3 is CSLTAGGNEKLFF. As DNA, the CDR3 is TGCAGTTTAACCGCAGGGGGCAATGAAAAACTGTTTTTT.